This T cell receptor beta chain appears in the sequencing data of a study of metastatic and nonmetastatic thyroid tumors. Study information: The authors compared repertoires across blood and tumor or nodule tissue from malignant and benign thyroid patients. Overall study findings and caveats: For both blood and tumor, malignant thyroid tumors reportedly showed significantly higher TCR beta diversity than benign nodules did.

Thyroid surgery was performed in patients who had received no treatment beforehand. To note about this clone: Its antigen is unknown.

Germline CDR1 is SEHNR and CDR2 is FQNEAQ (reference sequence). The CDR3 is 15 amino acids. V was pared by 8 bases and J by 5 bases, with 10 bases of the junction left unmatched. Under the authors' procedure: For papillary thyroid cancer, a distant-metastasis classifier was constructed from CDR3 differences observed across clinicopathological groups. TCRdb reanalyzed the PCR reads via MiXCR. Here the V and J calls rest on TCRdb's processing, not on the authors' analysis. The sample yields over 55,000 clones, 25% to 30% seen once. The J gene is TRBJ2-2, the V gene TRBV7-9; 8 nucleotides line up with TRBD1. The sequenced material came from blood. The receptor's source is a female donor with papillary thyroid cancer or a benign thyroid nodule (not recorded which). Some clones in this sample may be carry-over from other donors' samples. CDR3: CASRPGQGTTGELFF. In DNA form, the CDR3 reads TGTGCCAGCCGGCCAGGACAGGGCACTACCGGGGAGCTGTTTTTT.